This T cell receptor beta chain emerged from a study of shared clonotypes between healthy human individuals. In germline, CDR1 is LNHDA, CDR2 SQIVND (reference sequence). The trim removed 5 bases at V and 3 bases at J, leaving 2 bases unmatched. This CDR3 is 15 amino acids long. TCRdb's copy holds only in-frame clones and misses some; the assay was immunoSEQ multiplex PCR. The sample shows about 380,000 clones, 90% to 97% of them seen only once. Broader study findings: Only blood underwent sampling, and tissue repertoires likely differ. A reduction in generation probabilities was seen for non-shared clonotypes relative to those shared by all four donors.

As to this clone: Its antigen is unidentified.

The source of this sequence is a man aged 25 to 40 in good health. The chain employs TRBV19 and TRBJ2-1, with 12 bases aligning to TRBD2. The sequencing input was memory CD8+ T cells sorted from blood. The sample's subset: CD45RO+ cells pooled with CCR7-negative TemRA cells. The CDR3 region is CASSPGLAGYNEQFF. The CDR3, as DNA: TGTGCCAGTAGTCCGGGACTAGCGGGCTACAATGAGCAGTTCTTC.